This TCR beta chain was recovered during a study of cytomegalovirus exposure and HLA in healthy donors. Use of 60 Vbeta and 13 Jbeta primers characterized the PCR. Method: immunoSEQ multiplex PCR; TCRdb's copy keeps in-frame clones and lacks some. The repertoire consists of approximately 160,000 clones, with around 67% occurring once and the leading ten covering 3.5% to 5.5%. This receptor was taken from a woman under 30 in good health and CMV-seropositive. Source material: PBMCs.

The chain's CDR3 is CATSNDRGRGNTIYF. The DNA for the CDR3 is TGTGCCACCAGCAATGACAGGGGCCGAGGAAACACCATATATTTT. V and J are TRBV15 and TRBJ1-3, with 8 positions matching TRBD1. After removal of 4 bases from V and 4 bases from J, the junction contained 6 bases not matched to a gene. Looked up from germline, CDR1 is LNHNV and CDR2 is YYDKDF (reference sequence). This CDR3 spans 15 amino acids.